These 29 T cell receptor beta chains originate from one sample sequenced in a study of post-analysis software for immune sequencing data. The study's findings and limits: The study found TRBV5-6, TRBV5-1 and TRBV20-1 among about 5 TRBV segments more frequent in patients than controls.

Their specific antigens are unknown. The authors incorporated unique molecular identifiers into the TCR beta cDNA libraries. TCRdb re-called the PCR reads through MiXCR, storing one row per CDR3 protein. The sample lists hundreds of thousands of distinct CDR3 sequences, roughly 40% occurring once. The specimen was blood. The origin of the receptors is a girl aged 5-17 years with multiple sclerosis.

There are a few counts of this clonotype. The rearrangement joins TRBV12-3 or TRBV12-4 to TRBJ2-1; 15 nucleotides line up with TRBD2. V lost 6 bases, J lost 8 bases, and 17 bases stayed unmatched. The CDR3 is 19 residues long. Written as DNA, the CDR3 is TGTGCCAGCAGGAAGGCGGGACTAGCGGGAGGTCGCTCGGCGGATGAGCAGTTCTTC. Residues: CASRKAGLAGGRSADEQFF.

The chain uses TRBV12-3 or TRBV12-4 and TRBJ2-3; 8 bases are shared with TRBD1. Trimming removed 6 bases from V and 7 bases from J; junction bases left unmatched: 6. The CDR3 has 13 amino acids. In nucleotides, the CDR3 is TGTGCCAGCAGCCAAGACAGGGGAAATACGCAGTATTTT. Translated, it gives CASSQDRGNTQYF.

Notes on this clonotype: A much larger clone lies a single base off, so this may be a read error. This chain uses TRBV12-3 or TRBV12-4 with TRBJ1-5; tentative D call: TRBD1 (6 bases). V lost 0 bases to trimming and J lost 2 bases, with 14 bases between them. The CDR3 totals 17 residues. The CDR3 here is CASSLAIRDTRNQPQHF. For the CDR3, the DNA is TGTGCCAGCAGTTTAGCGATTAGGGACACCCGCAATCAGCCCCAGCATTTT.

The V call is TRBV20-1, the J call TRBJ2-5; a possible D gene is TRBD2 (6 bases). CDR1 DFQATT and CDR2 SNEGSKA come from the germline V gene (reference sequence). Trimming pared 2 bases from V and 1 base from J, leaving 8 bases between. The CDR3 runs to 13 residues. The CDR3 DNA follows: TGCAGTGCTAGAAGGACTATCCAAGAGACCCAGTACTTC. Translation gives CSARRTIQETQYF.

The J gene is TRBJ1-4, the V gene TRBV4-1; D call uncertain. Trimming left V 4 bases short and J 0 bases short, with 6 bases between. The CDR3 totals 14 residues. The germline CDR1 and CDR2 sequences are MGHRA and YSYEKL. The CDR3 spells CASSLVTTNEKLFF. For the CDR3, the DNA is TGCGCCAGCAGCCTAGTCACAACTAATGAAAAACTGTTTTTT.

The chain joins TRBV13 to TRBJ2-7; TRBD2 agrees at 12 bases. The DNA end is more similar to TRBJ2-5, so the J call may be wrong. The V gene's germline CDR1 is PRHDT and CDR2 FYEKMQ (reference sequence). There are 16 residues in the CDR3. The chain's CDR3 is CASSLLRTSGKETQYF. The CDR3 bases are TGTGCCAGCAGCCTATTGCGGACTAGCGGGAAAGAGACCCAGTACTTC.

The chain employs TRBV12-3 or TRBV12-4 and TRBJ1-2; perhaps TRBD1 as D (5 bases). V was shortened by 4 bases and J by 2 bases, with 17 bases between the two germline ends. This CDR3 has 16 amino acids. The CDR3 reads CASSSPLARENYGYTF. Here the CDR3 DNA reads TGTGCCAGCAGTTCCCCCCTAGCCAGGGAAAACTATGGCTACACCTTC.

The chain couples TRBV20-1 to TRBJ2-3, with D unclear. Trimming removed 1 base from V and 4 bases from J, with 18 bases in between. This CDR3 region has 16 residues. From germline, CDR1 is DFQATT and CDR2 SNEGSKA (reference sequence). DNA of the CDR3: TGCAGTGCTAGAGCCACCGTTCAAAGAGGAGCAGATACGCAGTATTTT. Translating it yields CSARATVQRGADTQYF.

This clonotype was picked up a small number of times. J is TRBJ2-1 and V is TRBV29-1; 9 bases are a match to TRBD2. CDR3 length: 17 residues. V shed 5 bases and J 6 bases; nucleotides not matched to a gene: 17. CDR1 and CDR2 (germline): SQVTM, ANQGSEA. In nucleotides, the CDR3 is TGCAGCGTTACCGACCCCTTAGCGGGAGTGGGGATCAATGAGCAGTTCTTC. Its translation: CSVTDPLAGVGINEQFF.

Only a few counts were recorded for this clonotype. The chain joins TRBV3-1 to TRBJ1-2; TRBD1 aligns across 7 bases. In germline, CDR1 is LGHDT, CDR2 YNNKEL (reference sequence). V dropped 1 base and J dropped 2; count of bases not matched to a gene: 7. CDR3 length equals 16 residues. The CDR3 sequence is CASSQGQGMGNYGYTF. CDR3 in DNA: TGTGCCAGCAGCCAAGGACAGGGTATGGGCAACTATGGCTACACCTTC.

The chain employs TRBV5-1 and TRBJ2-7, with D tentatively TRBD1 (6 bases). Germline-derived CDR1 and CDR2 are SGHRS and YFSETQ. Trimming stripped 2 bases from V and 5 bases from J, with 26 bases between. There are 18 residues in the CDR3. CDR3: CASSFPDRPGSPVHEQYF. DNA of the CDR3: TGCGCCAGCAGCTTTCCGGACAGACCAGGGAGCCCAGTACACGAGCAGTACTTC.

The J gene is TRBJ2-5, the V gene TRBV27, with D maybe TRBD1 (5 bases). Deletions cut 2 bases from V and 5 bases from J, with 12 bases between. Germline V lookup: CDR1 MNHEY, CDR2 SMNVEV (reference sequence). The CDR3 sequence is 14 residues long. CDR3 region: CASSLKGSWETQYF. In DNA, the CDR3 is TGTGCCAGCAGTTTAAAGGGGTCCTGGGAGACCCAGTACTTC.

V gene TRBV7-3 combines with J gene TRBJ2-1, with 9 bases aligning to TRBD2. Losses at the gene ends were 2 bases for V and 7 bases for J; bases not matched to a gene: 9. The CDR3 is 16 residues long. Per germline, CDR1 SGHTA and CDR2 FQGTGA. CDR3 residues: CASSLLRRGGRNEQFF. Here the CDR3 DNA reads TGTGCCAGCAGCTTATTGAGGCGGGGGGGCCGGAATGAGCAGTTCTTC. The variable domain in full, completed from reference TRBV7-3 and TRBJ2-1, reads GAGVSQTPSNKVTEKGKYVELRCDPISGHTALYWYRQSLGQGPEFLIYFQGTGAADDSGLPNDRFFAVRPEGSVSTLKIQRTERGDSAVYLCASSLLRRGGRNEQFFGPGTRLTVL.

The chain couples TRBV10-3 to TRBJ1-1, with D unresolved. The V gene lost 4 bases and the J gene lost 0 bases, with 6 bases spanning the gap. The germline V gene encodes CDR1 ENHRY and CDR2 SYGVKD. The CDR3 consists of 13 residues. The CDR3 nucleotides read TGTGCCATCAGTGCCGACCTGAACACTGAAGCTTTCTTT. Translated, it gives CAISADLNTEAFF.

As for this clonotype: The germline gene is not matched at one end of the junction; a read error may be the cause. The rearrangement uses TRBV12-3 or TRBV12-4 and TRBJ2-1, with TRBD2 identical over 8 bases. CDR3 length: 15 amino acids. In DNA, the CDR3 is TGTGCCAGCAGCTTTAGCGGGATCTTCTACAATGAACAGTTCTTC. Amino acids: CASSFSGIFYNEQFF.

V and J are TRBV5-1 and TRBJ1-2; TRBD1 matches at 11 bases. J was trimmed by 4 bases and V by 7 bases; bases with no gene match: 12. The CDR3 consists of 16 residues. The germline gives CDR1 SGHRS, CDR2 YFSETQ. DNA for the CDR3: TGCGCCAGCCGGGGACCGGGACAGGGGGAAGGCTATGGCTACACCTTC. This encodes CASRGPGQGEGYGYTF.

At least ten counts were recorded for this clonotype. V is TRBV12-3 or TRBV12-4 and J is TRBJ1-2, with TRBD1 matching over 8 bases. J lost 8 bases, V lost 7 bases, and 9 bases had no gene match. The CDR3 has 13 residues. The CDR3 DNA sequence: TGTGCCAGCACCCAGTCAGGGGGCCGGGGCTACACCTTC. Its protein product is CASTQSGGRGYTF.

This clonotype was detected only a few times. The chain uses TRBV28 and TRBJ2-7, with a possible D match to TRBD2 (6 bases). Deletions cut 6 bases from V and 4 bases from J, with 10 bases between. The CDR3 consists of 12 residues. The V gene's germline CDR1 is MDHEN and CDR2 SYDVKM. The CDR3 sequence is CASREGIYEQYF. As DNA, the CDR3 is TGTGCCAGCAGGGAGGGGATTTACGAGCAGTACTTC.

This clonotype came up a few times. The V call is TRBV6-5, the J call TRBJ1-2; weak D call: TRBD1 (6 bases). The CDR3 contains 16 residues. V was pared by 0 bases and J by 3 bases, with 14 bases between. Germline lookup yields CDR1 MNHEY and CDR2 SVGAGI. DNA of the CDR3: TGTGCCAGCAGTTACTCCAACAGGGAGGGAGACTATGGCTACACCTTC. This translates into CASSYSNREGDYGYTF.

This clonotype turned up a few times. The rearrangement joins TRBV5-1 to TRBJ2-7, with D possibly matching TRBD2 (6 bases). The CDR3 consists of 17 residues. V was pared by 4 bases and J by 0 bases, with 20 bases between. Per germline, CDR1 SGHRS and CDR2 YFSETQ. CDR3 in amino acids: CASSRRVTGGYSYEQYF. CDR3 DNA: TGCGCCAGCAGCCGGAGGGTTACAGGAGGATACTCCTACGAGCAGTACTTC.

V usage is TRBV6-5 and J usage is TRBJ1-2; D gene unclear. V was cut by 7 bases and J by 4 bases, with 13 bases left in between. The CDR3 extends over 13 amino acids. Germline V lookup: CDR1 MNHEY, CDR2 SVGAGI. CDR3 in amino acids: CASTLSGSYGYTF. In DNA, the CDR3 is TGTGCCAGCACCTTAAGCGGGAGCTATGGCTACACCTTC.

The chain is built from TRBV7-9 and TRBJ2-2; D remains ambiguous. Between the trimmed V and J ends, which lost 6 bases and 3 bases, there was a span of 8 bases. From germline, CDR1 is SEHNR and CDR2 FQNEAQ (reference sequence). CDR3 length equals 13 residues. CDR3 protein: CASRARDTGELFF. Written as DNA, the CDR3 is TGTGCCAGCAGAGCGCGAGACACCGGGGAGCTGTTTTTT. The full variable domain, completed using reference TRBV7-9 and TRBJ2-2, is DTGVSQNPRHKITKRGQNVTFRCDPISEHNRLYWYRQTLGQGPEFLTYFQNEAQLEKSRLLSDRFSAERPKGSFSTLEIQRTEQGDSAMYLCASRARDTGELFFGEGSRLTVL.

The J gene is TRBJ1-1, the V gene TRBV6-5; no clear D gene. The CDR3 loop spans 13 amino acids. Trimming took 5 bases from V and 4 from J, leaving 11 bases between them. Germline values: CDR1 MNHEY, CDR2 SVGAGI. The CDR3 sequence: CASSSGPFTEAFF. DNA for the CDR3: TGTGCCAGCAGTAGCGGACCGTTCACTGAAGCTTTCTTT.

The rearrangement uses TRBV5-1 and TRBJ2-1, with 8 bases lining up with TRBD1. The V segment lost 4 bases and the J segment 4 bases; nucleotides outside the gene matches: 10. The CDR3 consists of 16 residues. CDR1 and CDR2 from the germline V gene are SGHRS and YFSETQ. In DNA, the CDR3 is TGCGCCAGCAGCGACCTGGGGGACAGGTATTACAATGAGCAGTTCTTC. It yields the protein CASSDLGDRYYNEQFF.

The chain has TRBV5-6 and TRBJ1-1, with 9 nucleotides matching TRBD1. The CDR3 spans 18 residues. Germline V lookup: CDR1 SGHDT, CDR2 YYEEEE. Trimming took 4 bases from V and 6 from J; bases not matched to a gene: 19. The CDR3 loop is CASSVLLQGAKEGAEAFF. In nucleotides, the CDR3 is TGTGCCAGCAGCGTCCTACTACAGGGGGCGAAGGAGGGCGCTGAAGCTTTCTTT.

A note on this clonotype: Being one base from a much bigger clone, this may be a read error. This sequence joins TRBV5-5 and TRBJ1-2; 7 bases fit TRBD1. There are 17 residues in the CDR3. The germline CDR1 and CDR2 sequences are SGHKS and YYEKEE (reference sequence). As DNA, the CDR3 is TGTGCCAGCAGCAGGCCCGCGGGTGGGACAGTCTTCTATGACTACACCTTC. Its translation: CASSRPAGGTVFYDYTF. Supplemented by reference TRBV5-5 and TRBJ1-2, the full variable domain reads DAGVTQSPTHLIKTRGQQVTLRCSPISGHKSVSWYQQVLGQGPQFIFQYYEKEERGRGNFPDRFSARQFPNYSSELNVNALLLGDSALYLCASSRPAGGTVFYDYTFGSGTRLTVV.

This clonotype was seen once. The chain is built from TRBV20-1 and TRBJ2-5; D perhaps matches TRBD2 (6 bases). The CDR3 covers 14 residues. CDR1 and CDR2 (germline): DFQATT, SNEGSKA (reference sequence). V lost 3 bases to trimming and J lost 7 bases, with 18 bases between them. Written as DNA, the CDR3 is TGCAGTGCTAGGGGGGGAAGTGGAAGGGGGACCCAGTACTTC. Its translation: CSARGGSGRGTQYF.

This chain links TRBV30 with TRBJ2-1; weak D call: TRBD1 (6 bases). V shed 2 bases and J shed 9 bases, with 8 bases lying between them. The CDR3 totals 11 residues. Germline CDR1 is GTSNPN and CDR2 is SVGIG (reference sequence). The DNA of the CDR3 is TGTGCCTGGAGTCACAGGGTTGAGCAGTTCTTC. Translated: CAWSHRVEQFF.

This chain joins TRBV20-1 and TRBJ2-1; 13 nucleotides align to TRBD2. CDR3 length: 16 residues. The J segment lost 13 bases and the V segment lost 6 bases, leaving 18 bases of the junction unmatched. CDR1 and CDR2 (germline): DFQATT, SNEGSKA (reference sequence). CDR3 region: CSARLAGGVSSGTQFF. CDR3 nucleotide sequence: TGCAGTGCGCGACTAGCGGGAGGCGTCTCCTCCGGGACCCAGTTCTTC.